These 5 T cell receptor beta chains were sequenced from one sample in a study of glioma-infiltrating T cells. The iRepertoire nested amplicon-rescue multiplex PCR amplified TCR alpha and beta CDR3s from RNA. TCRdb used MiXCR to reprocess the multiplex PCR reads, holding one entry per CDR3 protein. The sample comprises a few thousand distinct CDR3 sequences, approximately 86% of which are singletons, and 35% to 45% rests with the top ten. The sequenced sample consisted of glioma tissue, nonneoplastic brain tissue, or PBMCs (not recorded which). The source is a human donor with low-grade glioma or glioblastoma, undergoing nonglioma brain surgery, or in good health (not recorded which).

Turning to this clonotype: This beta chain lies outside the target of a library built for alpha chains; its clone size means little. The chain recombines TRBV7-3 with TRBJ2-1; the D gene is possibly TRBD1 (5 bases). V dropped 5 bases and J dropped 7 bases, with 15 bases sitting between them. Germline loops: CDR1 SGHTA, CDR2 FQGTGA. There are 14 residues in the CDR3. CDR3 residues: CASSPTRRGNEQFF. In nucleotides, the CDR3 is TGTGCCAGCAGCCCTACTCGTAGGGGTAATGAGCAGTTCTTC.

A word on this clonotype: This beta chain is an off-target read within a library intended for alpha chains, so its frequency means little. V and J are TRBV4-1 and TRBJ2-4, with D uncertain. Germline V gene data show CDR1 as MGHRA and CDR2 as YSYEKL. The length of the CDR3 is 14 residues. V was clipped by 0 bases and J by 3 bases, with 6 bases between them. The CDR3 region is CASSQELVKNIQYF. The CDR3 nucleotides read TGCGCCAGCAGCCAAGAGTTGGTCAAAAACATTCAGTACTTC.

Points on this clonotype: In a library made to pick up alpha chains, this beta chain is a stray read with a size that means little. The V and J genes are TRBV7-2 and TRBJ2-7; 9 bases align to TRBD2. CDR1 is SGHTA and CDR2 is FQGNSA in the germline V gene. The junction had 12 bases not matched to a gene; V was cut back by 7 bases and J by 2 bases. The CDR3 has 16 amino acids. The CDR3 DNA reads as TGTGCCAGCATCCCGAGGAGCGGGAGGAGTACCTACGAGCAGTACTTC. Translation gives CASIPRSGRSTYEQYF. Together with reference TRBV7-2 and TRBJ2-7, the CDR3 gives the full variable domain: GAGVSQSPSNKVTEKGKDVELRCDPISGHTALYWYRQSLGQGLEFLIYFQGNSAPDKSGLPSDRFSAERTGGSVSTLTIQRTQQEDSAVYLCASIPRSGRSTYEQYFGPGTRLTVT.

For this clonotype: A read error may produce the germline difference seen at one junction end. In a library made to pick up alpha chains, this beta chain is a stray read with a size that means little. The chain joins TRBV7-9 to TRBJ1-5; no definite D call. CDR3 length: 12 residues. From germline, CDR1 is SEHNR and CDR2 FQNEAQ (reference sequence). DNA for the CDR3: TGTGCCATCAGCGTTGATGATCAGCCCCAGCATTTT. It encodes CAISVDDQPQHF. The entire variable domain, with the rest obtained from reference TRBV7-9 and TRBJ1-5, is as follows: DTGVSQNPRHKITKRGQNVTFRCDPISEHNRLYWYRQTLGQGPEFLTYFQNEAQLEKSRLLSDRFSAERPKGSFSTLEIQRTEQGDSAMYLCAISVDDQPQHFGDGTRLSIL.

About this clonotype itself: This beta chain is an off-target read within a library intended for alpha chains, so its frequency means little. This rearrangement joins TRBV19 to TRBJ1-3, with D possibly TRBD1 on 5 matching bases. The CDR3 contains 15 residues. Trimming shortened V by 1 base and J by 0 bases, and 7 bases separated the two germline ends. Germline CDR1 and CDR2: LNHDA and SQIVND (reference sequence). This CDR3 is CASSIGQNSGNTIYF. The CDR3 bases are TGTGCCAGTAGTATAGGACAGAACTCTGGAAACACCATATATTTT.